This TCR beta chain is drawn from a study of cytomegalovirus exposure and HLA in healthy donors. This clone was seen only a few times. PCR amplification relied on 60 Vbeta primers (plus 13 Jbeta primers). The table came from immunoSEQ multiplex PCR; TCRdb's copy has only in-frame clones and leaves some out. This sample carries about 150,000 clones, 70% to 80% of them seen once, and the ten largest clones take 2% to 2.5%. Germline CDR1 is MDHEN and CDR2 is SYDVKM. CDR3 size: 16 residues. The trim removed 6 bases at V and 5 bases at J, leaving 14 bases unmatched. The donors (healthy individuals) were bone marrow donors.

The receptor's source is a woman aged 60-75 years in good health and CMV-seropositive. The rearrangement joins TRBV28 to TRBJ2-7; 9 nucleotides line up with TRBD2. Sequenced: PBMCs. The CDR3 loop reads CASSLRTSALLHEQYF. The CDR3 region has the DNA TGTGCCAGCAGCCTCAGGACTAGCGCGTTGCTGCACGAGCAGTACTTC.